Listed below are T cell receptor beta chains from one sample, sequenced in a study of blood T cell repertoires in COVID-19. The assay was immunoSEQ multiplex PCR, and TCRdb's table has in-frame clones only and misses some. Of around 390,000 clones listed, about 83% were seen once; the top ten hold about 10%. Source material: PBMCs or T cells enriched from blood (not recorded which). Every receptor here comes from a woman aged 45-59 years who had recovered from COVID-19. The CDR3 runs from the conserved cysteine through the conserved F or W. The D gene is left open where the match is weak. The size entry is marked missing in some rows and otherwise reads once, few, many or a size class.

CDR3: CATHAGTGDNYGYTF; D: TRBD1; V: TRBV18; J: TRBJ1-2; size: once
CDR3: CASSFGGSVYNEQFF; D: TRBD2; V: TRBV5-1; J: TRBJ2-1; size: .
CDR3: CASSPPSGQRNQPQHF; D: .; V: TRBV18; J: TRBJ1-5; size: once
CDR3: CASSFEGSQPQHF; D: .; V: TRBV12-3/TRBV12-4; J: TRBJ1-5; size: .
CDR3: CASSQDHRAPWYGYTF; D: .; V: TRBV4-3; J: TRBJ1-2; size: few
CDR3: CASSATSGGTDTQYF; D: TRBD2; V: TRBV5-1; J: TRBJ2-3; size: .
CDR3: CASSRANSPLHF; D: .; V: TRBV27; J: TRBJ1-6; size: once
CDR3: CASKETGGYQEQFF; D: .; V: TRBV27; J: TRBJ2-1; size: once
CDR3: CASSATGVAEAFF; D: TRBD1; V: TRBV5-1; J: TRBJ1-1; size: .
CDR3: CASSLDNRSGNTIYF; D: .; V: TRBV7-6; J: TRBJ1-3; size: once
CDR3: CASGRGNEKLFF; D: .; V: TRBV6-5; J: TRBJ1-4; size: .
CDR3: CASSYRAQGKLNQPQHF; D: .; V: TRBV6-2/TRBV6-3; J: TRBJ1-5; size: .
CDR3: CASSSGWAAYGYTF; D: .; V: TRBV7-2; J: TRBJ1-2; size: .
CDR3: CASSVDRAYGYTF; D: TRBD1; V: TRBV11-2; J: TRBJ1-2; size: .
CDR3: CASSRTGGIGGELFF; D: TRBD2; V: TRBV7-2; J: TRBJ2-2; size: .
CDR3: CASSTATGSYEQYF; D: .; V: TRBV2; J: TRBJ2-7; size: .
CDR3: CASSQDWRPSSYNSPLHF; D: .; V: TRBV4-1; J: TRBJ1-6; size: .
CDR3: CASSLNRISNQPQHF; D: .; V: TRBV27; J: TRBJ1-5; size: .
CDR3: CASSGGGFGSPLHF; D: .; V: TRBV11-2; J: TRBJ1-6; size: .
CDR3: CASSVAPDYGYTF; D: .; V: TRBV9; J: TRBJ1-2; size: .
CDR3: CASGLVLGQGGMNTEAFF; D: TRBD1; V: TRBV12-5; J: TRBJ1-1; size: once
CDR3: CSVEKWGGRMNNEQFF; D: .; V: TRBV29-1; J: TRBJ2-1; size: .
CDR3: CASSLGGGERNTIYF; D: .; V: TRBV4-1; J: TRBJ1-3; size: few
CDR3: CASSLAAGDQPQHF; D: .; V: TRBV5-1; J: TRBJ1-5; size: .
CDR3: CATSDSGVRNTEAFF; D: .; V: TRBV24-1; J: TRBJ1-1; size: few
CDR3: CASSVSDYNEQYF; D: .; V: TRBV2; J: TRBJ2-7; size: once
CDR3: CASSAPPRGLGGYTF; D: TRBD1; V: TRBV28; J: TRBJ1-2; size: .
CDR3: CATRTSGGISGGELFF; D: TRBD2; V: TRBV4-2; J: TRBJ2-2; size: few
CDR3: CASTKDRGEYGYTF; D: TRBD1; V: TRBV19; J: TRBJ1-2; size: once
CDR3: CASSRDSQQETQYF; D: .; V: TRBV5-1; J: TRBJ2-5; size: .
CDR3: CASSSARQGHTDTQYF; D: TRBD1; V: TRBV5-1; J: TRBJ2-3; size: .
CDR3: CASRPLTGGTEAFF; D: TRBD1; V: TRBV6-5; J: TRBJ1-1; size: .
CDR3: CASRGGARNSPLHF; D: .; V: TRBV2; J: TRBJ1-6; size: .
CDR3: CASSLRGLSYEQYF; D: .; V: TRBV27; J: TRBJ2-7; size: .
CDR3: CASSSGTGPSGNTIYF; D: TRBD1; V: TRBV6-5; J: TRBJ1-3; size: .
CDR3: CASSPPGLAGGGEQFF; D: TRBD2; V: TRBV18; J: TRBJ2-1; size: .
CDR3: CASSHGQGYNEQFF; D: TRBD1; V: TRBV11-3; J: TRBJ2-1; size: .
CDR3: CASSVSGGASDTQYF; D: TRBD2; V: TRBV11-2; J: TRBJ2-3; size: .
CDR3: CASSELKGRGGTIYF; D: .; V: TRBV6-1; J: TRBJ1-3; size: few
CDR3: CASSFSGSGEAFF; D: .; V: TRBV5-1; J: TRBJ1-1; size: .
CDR3: CASGAGPGPQHF; D: .; V: TRBV25-1; J: TRBJ1-5; size: few
CDR3: CASAAGTSNQPQHF; D: .; V: TRBV9; J: TRBJ1-5; size: .
CDR3: CASSLAGGSGYTF; D: .; V: TRBV5-4; J: TRBJ1-2; size: .
CDR3: CASSLEYRGVNTEAFF; D: .; V: TRBV7-6; J: TRBJ1-1; size: .
CDR3: CASSPRTSGGSNEQFF; D: TRBD2; V: TRBV4-1; J: TRBJ2-1; size: .
CDR3: CACVPGSDYGYTF; D: .; V: TRBV30; J: TRBJ1-2; size: .
CDR3: CASSQDRSEAFF; D: .; V: TRBV4-1; J: TRBJ1-1; size: once
CDR3: CASSAGGPKGETQYF; D: .; V: TRBV9; J: TRBJ2-5; size: .
CDR3: CASSLIERTQYF; D: .; V: TRBV7-2; J: TRBJ2-5; size: .
CDR3: CASRNLQGASGELFF; D: TRBD1; V: TRBV19; J: TRBJ2-2; size: .